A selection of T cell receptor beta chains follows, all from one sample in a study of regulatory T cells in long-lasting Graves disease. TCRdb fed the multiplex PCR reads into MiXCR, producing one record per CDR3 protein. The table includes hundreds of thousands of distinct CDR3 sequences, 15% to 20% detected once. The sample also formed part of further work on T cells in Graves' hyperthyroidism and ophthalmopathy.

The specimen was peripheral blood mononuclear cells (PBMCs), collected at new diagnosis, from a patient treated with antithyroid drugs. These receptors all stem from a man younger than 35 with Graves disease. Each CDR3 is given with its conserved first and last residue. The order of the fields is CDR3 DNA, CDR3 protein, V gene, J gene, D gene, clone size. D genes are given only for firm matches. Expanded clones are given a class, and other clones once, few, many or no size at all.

DNA: TGCAGCGCTCGGACAGTCAACTCTGGAAACACCATATATTTT
CDR3: CSARTVNSGNTIYF
V: TRBV29-1
J: TRBJ1-3
D: NA
size: NA

DNA: TGTGCCAGCAGCCCCAGCCTTTTCTACGAGCAGTACTTC
CDR3: CASSPSLFYEQYF
V: TRBV3-1
J: TRBJ2-7
D: NA
size: NA

DNA: TGTGCCAGCAGTTACCCCGTGGGGGCATCGGGGACCCAGTACTTC
CDR3: CASSYPVGASGTQYF
V: TRBV6-9
J: TRBJ2-5
D: NA
size: NA

DNA: TGCGCCAGCGGTGGGACTAGCGGGAGAGGGGCCGCAGATACGCAGTATTTT
CDR3: CASGGTSGRGAADTQYF
V: TRBV5-1
J: TRBJ2-3
D: TRBD2
size: NA

DNA: TGCAGTGCTAGAATCTGGGACAAAAATGAAAAACTGTTTTTT
CDR3: CSARIWDKNEKLFF
V: TRBV20-1
J: TRBJ1-4
D: NA
size: NA

DNA: TGTGCCAGCAGCTACGACTTCGCGGGATATGAGCAGTTCTTC
CDR3: CASSYDFAGYEQFF
V: TRBV5-8
J: TRBJ2-1
D: NA
size: many

DNA: TGCAGTGCTAGAACTAGCGGGACGACCTTCTCCTACAATGAGCAGTTCTTC
CDR3: CSARTSGTTFSYNEQFF
V: TRBV20-1
J: TRBJ2-1
D: TRBD2
size: few

DNA: TGCGCCAGCAGCTTGGGGCACCTATTACAGGGGGCGCATGGCTACACCTTC
CDR3: CASSLGHLLQGAHGYTF
V: TRBV5-1
J: TRBJ1-2
D: TRBD1
size: NA

DNA: TGTGCCAGCAACGGACTAGCGGCCTTCGGGGAGCTGTTTTTT
CDR3: CASNGLAAFGELFF
V: TRBV27
J: TRBJ2-2
D: TRBD2
size: NA

DNA: TGTGCCAGCAGTGAAAGAAGGAGGGGGACCGACGAGCAGTACTTC
CDR3: CASSERRRGTDEQYF
V: TRBV6-1
J: TRBJ2-7
D: NA
size: many

DNA: TGTGCCTGGACCGACCCAGGGGCCGGGACTGCCTCCTACGAGCAGTACTTC
CDR3: CAWTDPGAGTASYEQYF
V: TRBV30
J: TRBJ2-7
D: NA
size: many

DNA: TGCAGTGCTAGAGACCCCGGGATGGGGAACAATCAGCCCCAGCATTTT
CDR3: CSARDPGMGNNQPQHF
V: TRBV20-1
J: TRBJ1-5
D: NA
size: few

DNA: TGTGCCAGCTCACCACCATTAGCGGGAGATCAAAACATTCAGTACTTC
CDR3: CASSPPLAGDQNIQYF
V: TRBV18
J: TRBJ2-4
D: TRBD2
size: few

DNA: TGCGCCAGCAGCCAACCAGAGTCCCCGGATACGCAGTATTTT
CDR3: CASSQPESPDTQYF
V: TRBV4-1
J: TRBJ2-3
D: NA
size: NA

DNA: TGTGCCAGCAGCTTAGGAAGGCGGGAGGCGTCTTTGGAGGTCAATGAGCAGTTCTTC
CDR3: CASSLGRREASLEVNEQFF
V: TRBV11-1
J: TRBJ2-1
D: TRBD2
size: many

DNA: TGTGCCAGCAGTAGGGGGATTAGTCTGGACATTCAGTACTTC
CDR3: CASSRGISLDIQYF
V: TRBV12-3/TRBV12-4
J: TRBJ2-4
D: NA
size: many

DNA: TGTGCCAGCAGCGTGGGGACAACTAATGAAAAACTGTTTTTT
CDR3: CASSVGTTNEKLFF
V: TRBV9
J: TRBJ1-4
D: NA
size: NA

DNA: TGTGCCAGCAGTTTATTTGGAGCAGGGATAGGCGAGCAGTACTTC
CDR3: CASSLFGAGIGEQYF
V: TRBV12-3/TRBV12-4
J: TRBJ2-7
D: NA
size: many

DNA: TGTGCCAGCAGTGCGTTGCGGCTCAGCACAGATACGCAGTATTTT
CDR3: CASSALRLSTDTQYF
V: TRBV11-3
J: TRBJ2-3
D: NA
size: NA

DNA: TGTGCCAGCAGTTTATCAGAAGTTGATTCACCCCTCCACTTT
CDR3: CASSLSEVDSPLHF
V: TRBV27
J: TRBJ1-6
D: NA
size: NA

DNA: TGTGCCAGCAGTTTATTGGGGCGGGCCGGGGATACGCAGTATTTT
CDR3: CASSLLGRAGDTQYF
V: TRBV27
J: TRBJ2-3
D: NA
size: many

DNA: TGTGCCAGCAGCGTAGTGGGGGGCGGCGGGAGTAGGACAGATACGCAGTATTTT
CDR3: CASSVVGGGGSRTDTQYF
V: TRBV9
J: TRBJ2-3
D: NA
size: NA

DNA: TGCGCCAGCAGCTTGAAGCCCGAAAGGGCCTACGAGCAGTACTTC
CDR3: CASSLKPERAYEQYF
V: TRBV5-1
J: TRBJ2-7
D: NA
size: NA

DNA: TGTGCCAGTAGTTCCCCGGGACTAGCGGGATCAGATACGCAGTATTTT
CDR3: CASSSPGLAGSDTQYF
V: TRBV19
J: TRBJ2-3
D: TRBD2
size: NA

DNA: TGCGCCAGCAGCTTGATGGGACAGGGGGTCCATGAGCAGTTCTTC
CDR3: CASSLMGQGVHEQFF
V: TRBV5-1
J: TRBJ2-1
D: TRBD1
size: few

DNA: TGTGCCACCAGCAGAGGGACGATAGCGGGAGGGCCCGAAGATACGCAGTATTTT
CDR3: CATSRGTIAGGPEDTQYF
V: TRBV15
J: TRBJ2-3
D: TRBD2
size: few

DNA: TGTGCCACCAAAGGGGCAGGGGATGGCTACACCTTC
CDR3: CATKGAGDGYTF
V: TRBV10-3
J: TRBJ1-2
D: NA
size: many

DNA: TGTGCCAGCAGTGAAACCGTTCCCCTCCACTTT
CDR3: CASSETVPLHF
V: TRBV6-1
J: TRBJ1-6
D: NA
size: NA

DNA: TGCAGTGCTAGAGCAAACCCCAGGGGAGGATACCGCAATCAGCCCCAGCATTTT
CDR3: CSARANPRGGYRNQPQHF
V: TRBV20-1
J: TRBJ1-5
D: NA
size: NA

DNA: TGTGCCAGCAGTTGGGGACAGGGTATTAACGGCTACACCTTC
CDR3: CASSWGQGINGYTF
V: TRBV12-3/TRBV12-4
J: TRBJ1-2
D: TRBD1
size: many

DNA: TGTGCCAGCAGCTCGGAGGTGGGGACAGGCTACGAGCAGTACTTC
CDR3: CASSSEVGTGYEQYF
V: TRBV5-5
J: TRBJ2-7
D: TRBD1
size: many

DNA: TGTGCCAGCAGCCCCGGGACTAGCGGGAGCCCCTCCTACAATGAGCAGTTCTTC
CDR3: CASSPGTSGSPSYNEQFF
V: TRBV6-1
J: TRBJ2-1
D: TRBD2
size: many

DNA: TGTGCCAGCAGTCCCGTGTCTAGGGGAGATACGCAGTATTTT
CDR3: CASSPVSRGDTQYF
V: TRBV12-3/TRBV12-4
J: TRBJ2-3
D: NA
size: many

DNA: TGTGCCAGCAGCTCCGAAATGACCGGGTCCTACGAGCAGTACTTC
CDR3: CASSSEMTGSYEQYF
V: TRBV7-9
J: TRBJ2-7
D: NA
size: many

DNA: TGCAGTGCTAGAGATGAGGAGGGGGCCAGCTACGAGCAGTACTTC
CDR3: CSARDEEGASYEQYF
V: TRBV20-1
J: TRBJ2-7
D: NA
size: NA

DNA: TGTGCCAGCGGACTAGCGGTTTCGAATGAGCAGTTCTTC
CDR3: CASGLAVSNEQFF
V: TRBV2
J: TRBJ2-1
D: TRBD2
size: many

DNA: TGTGCCAGCAGTTTCCTAAGAGACACCACCTATGGCTACACCTTC
CDR3: CASSFLRDTTYGYTF
V: TRBV6-2/TRBV6-3
J: TRBJ1-2
D: NA
size: NA

DNA: TGTGCCAGCAGCTTAACTAGCGGGTACGAGCAGTACTTC
CDR3: CASSLTSGYEQYF
V: TRBV7-3
J: TRBJ2-7
D: TRBD2
size: many

DNA: TGTGCCAGCAGCATTATGGAAAATGAGCAGTTCTTC
CDR3: CASSIMENEQFF
V: TRBV7-9
J: TRBJ2-1
D: NA
size: NA

DNA: TGCAGTGGAATCCAGCGGGAGGGTCGGGCCTACAATGAGCAGTTCTTC
CDR3: CSGIQREGRAYNEQFF
V: TRBV20-1
J: TRBJ2-1
D: TRBD2
size: few

DNA: TGCAGTGCTACGCCGGCGGGAGTTTCCTACAATGAGCAGTTCTTC
CDR3: CSATPAGVSYNEQFF
V: TRBV20-1
J: TRBJ2-1
D: TRBD2
size: many

DNA: TGTGCCAGCAGCCAAATGGGTAGGGGAAGCGTGTACAATGAGCAGTTCTTC
CDR3: CASSQMGRGSVYNEQFF
V: TRBV3-1
J: TRBJ2-1
D: NA
size: NA

DNA: TGTGCCAGCAGCCACCCGGGAGGGCCAAACGGGGAGCTGTTTTTT
CDR3: CASSHPGGPNGELFF
V: TRBV7-6
J: TRBJ2-2
D: TRBD2
size: NA

DNA: TGCAGTGCCGGACAGGGAGGCTTCGCCCAGTACTTC
CDR3: CSAGQGGFAQYF
V: TRBV20-1
J: TRBJ2-5
D: TRBD1
size: many

DNA: TGCAGTGCTAGAGTGCGACTAGCGGGGGGGCGGAATGAGCAGTTCTTC
CDR3: CSARVRLAGGRNEQFF
V: TRBV20-1
J: TRBJ2-1
D: TRBD2
size: many

DNA: TGTGCCAGCAGCTTACTACCGACAGGGTCTGGAAACACCATATATTTT
CDR3: CASSLLPTGSGNTIYF
V: TRBV5-5
J: TRBJ1-3
D: TRBD1
size: NA